The 21 T cell receptor beta chains in this list originate from one sample, sequenced in a study of shared clonotypes between healthy human individuals. Sequencing used immunoSEQ multiplex PCR; TCRdb keeps in-frame clones, though not all of them. Counted here are some 2,000,000 clones, 90% to 97% occurring once; the ten biggest clones make up approximately 0.13%. The sample taken for sequencing was naive CD4+ T cells sorted from blood. Subset denoted: CD45RA+ positively selected. The receptors originated from a man younger than 30 in good health.

This clone was counted a single time. V gene TRBV7-8 combines with J gene TRBJ2-1; D call uncertain. V shed 1 base and J shed 4 bases, with 23 bases lying between them. The germline CDR1 and CDR2 sequences are SGHVS and FQNEAQ. This CDR3 has 19 residues. CDR3 in amino acids: CASSLDGAVLGGFYNEQFF. CDR3 DNA sequence: TGTGCCAGCAGCTTAGACGGTGCTGTCTTAGGTGGCTTTTACAATGAGCAGTTCTTC.

This chain links TRBV27 with TRBJ1-2; no reliable D call. This CDR3 spans 13 amino acids. Trimming took off 3 bases at V and 1 base at J, with 6 bases between the two ends. Germline V gene lookup returns CDR1 MNHEY and CDR2 SMNVEV (reference sequence). CDR3 region: CASSFRSNYGYTF. As DNA, the CDR3 is TGTGCCAGCAGTTTCCGGAGTAACTATGGCTACACCTTC.

As regards this clone: Other DNA variants within this sample encode the same CDR3. The chain joins TRBV9 to TRBJ2-3; D is possibly TRBD1 (7 bases). V was cut by 1 base and J by 6 bases, with 12 bases left in between. The CDR3 loop spans 14 amino acids. CDR1 SGDLS and CDR2 YYNGEE come from the germline V gene. The CDR3 nucleotides read TGTGCCAGCAGCGTATTATCAGGGGGGGATACGCAGTATTTT. It translates to CASSVLSGGDTQYF.

This clone was recorded only once. V and J are TRBV18 and TRBJ1-1, with 8 bases fitting TRBD1. V lost 0 bases, J lost 0 bases, and 12 bases stayed unmatched. The CDR3 extends over 19 amino acids. Germline CDR1 KGHSH, CDR2 LQKENI. CDR3 in DNA: TGTGCCAGCTCACCACCACTTAGGGGACAGGTATTTATGAACACTGAAGCTTTCTTT. It encodes CASSPPLRGQVFMNTEAFF.

The rearrangement joins TRBV29-1 to TRBJ1-2; D unclear. The CDR3 runs to 10 residues. Germline CDR1 reads SQVTM; CDR2 reads ANQGSEA. The V gene lost 5 bases and the J gene lost 7 bases, with 8 bases spanning the gap. CDR3 nucleotide sequence: TGCAGCGTTCGGGATGCTGGCTACACCTTC. It yields the protein CSVRDAGYTF.

The chain recombines TRBV27 with TRBJ2-1; 12 bases are a match to TRBD2. The V and J ends lost 5 bases and 8 bases, in that order; junction bases with no gene match: 10. The V gene's germline CDR1 is MNHEY and CDR2 SMNVEV (reference sequence). The CDR3 spans 16 residues. The CDR3 nucleotides read TGTGCCAGCAGTCCCCGGCAGACTAGCGGGGGCTATGAGCAGTTCTTC. Its translation is CASSPRQTSGGYEQFF.

The rearrangement links TRBV19 to TRBJ2-1; D may be TRBD2 (6 bases). V gave up 4 bases and J gave up 0 bases, with 16 bases separating them. The CDR3 runs to 17 residues. Germline V CDR1 and CDR2: LNHDA, SQIVND (reference sequence). The CDR3: CASSSRTSSSSYNEQFF. CDR3 DNA: TGTGCCAGTAGTAGCCGAACTAGCTCGAGCTCCTACAATGAGCAGTTCTTC.

The V gene is TRBV7-2, the J gene TRBJ2-5, with 8 nucleotides matching TRBD2. Trimming at V came to 3 bases and at J to 5 bases, leaving 8 bases not matched to a gene. From germline, CDR1 is SGHTA and CDR2 FQGNSA. The CDR3 runs 15 residues. The DNA for the CDR3 is TGTGCCAGCAGCTTGTCCGGGAGGGCCGAGGAGACCCAGTACTTC. Protein product: CASSLSGRAEETQYF. The whole variable domain, filled in from reference TRBV7-2 and TRBJ2-5, reads GAGVSQSPSNKVTEKGKDVELRCDPISGHTALYWYRQSLGQGLEFLIYFQGNSAPDKSGLPSDRFSAERTGGSVSTLTIQRTQQEDSAVYLCASSLSGRAEETQYFGPGTRLLVL.

The chain has TRBV13 and TRBJ1-3; perhaps TRBD1 as D (6 bases). Germline-derived CDR1 and CDR2 are PRHDT and FYEKMQ (reference sequence). There are 16 residues in the CDR3. The V end lost 5 bases, the J end lost 4 bases, and 18 bases lay between the germline ends. CDR3: CASSRTRQVTGNTIYF. The CDR3 region has the DNA TGTGCCAGCAGCCGGACCCGACAGGTGACGGGAAACACCATATATTTT. Complete variable domain (other parts from reference TRBV13 and TRBJ1-3): AAGVIQSPRHLIKEKRETATLKCYPIPRHDTVYWYQQGPGQDPQFLISFYEKMQSDKGSIPDRFSAQQFSDYHSELNMSSLELGDSALYFCASSRTRQVTGNTIYFGEGSWLTVV.

V and J are TRBV4-3 and TRBJ2-5; 8 bases match TRBD1. V lost 1 base, J lost 4 bases, and 8 bases stayed unmatched. This CDR3 is built from 16 residues. Germline CDR1 reads LGHNA; CDR2 reads YSLEER. This CDR3 reads CASSQALTGGGETQYF. For the CDR3, the DNA is TGCGCCAGCAGCCAAGCCTTAACAGGGGGAGGAGAGACCCAGTACTTC.

This clone was detected only once. Other DNA sequences in this sample translate to the same CDR3. This chain uses TRBV30 with TRBJ1-4; D is undetermined. This CDR3 comprises 13 residues. Germline loops: CDR1 GTSNPN, CDR2 SVGIG (reference sequence). Trimming left V 0 bases short and J 7 bases short, with 9 bases between. The CDR3 loop reads CAWSVGRGEKLFF. For the CDR3, the DNA is TGTGCCTGGAGTGTAGGGCGAGGTGAAAAACTGTTTTTT.

The J gene is TRBJ2-1, the V gene TRBV5-8; D gene uncertain. The CDR3 extends over 11 amino acids. V lost 0 bases and J 12 bases, leaving 7 bases between the germline ends. Germline assignment: CDR1 SGHTS and CDR2 YDEGEE. As DNA, the CDR3 is TGTGCCAGCAGCTTGGCTATTCCGCAGTTCTTC. Amino acids: CASSLAIPQFF. The full variable domain, completed using reference TRBV5-8 and TRBJ2-1, is EAGVTQSPTHLIKTRGQQATLRCSPISGHTSVYWYQQALGLGLQFLLWYDEGEERNRGNFPPRFSGRQFPNYSSELNVNALELEDSALYLCASSLAIPQFFGPGTRLTVL.

The V call is TRBV28, the J call TRBJ2-5; possibly TRBD2 for D (5 bases). This CDR3 is 15 amino acids long. Per the germline V gene, CDR1 is MDHEN and CDR2 is SYDVKM. V gave up 2 bases and J gave up 4 bases, with 14 bases separating them. The CDR3 nucleotides read TGTGCCAGCAGTTTACTGACGGGGAACTCAGAGACCCAGTACTTC. Its translation: CASSLLTGNSETQYF.

The chain combines TRBV27 with TRBJ2-7; TRBD1 might be the D (6 bases). The germline V gene has CDR1 MNHEY and CDR2 SMNVEV (reference sequence). Trimming left V 10 bases short and J 6 bases short, with 19 bases between. The CDR3 spans 13 residues. CDR3: CATKFGQGIEQYF. In DNA form, the CDR3 reads TGTGCCACTAAGTTTGGGCAGGGGATCGAGCAGTACTTC.

The chain has TRBV10-3 and TRBJ1-2, with no clear D. Trimming shortened V by 2 bases and J by 0 bases, and 10 bases separated the two germline ends. This CDR3 comprises 15 residues. CDR1 is ENHRY and CDR2 is SYGVKD in the germline V gene. Here the CDR3 DNA reads TGTGCCATCAGTGAGATTGGGTATACTAACTATGGCTACACCTTC. Its protein is CAISEIGYTNYGYTF.

This clone was picked up one time. V is TRBV6-1 and J is TRBJ1-3; weak D call: TRBD1 (5 bases). Trimming removed 6 bases from V and 7 bases from J, with 19 bases in between. CDR1 is MNHNS and CDR2 is SASEGT in the germline V gene. The CDR3 is made up of 15 amino acids. CDR3 protein: CASRSRVVSGNTIYF. The CDR3 coding sequence is TGTGCCAGCAGGTCCAGGGTTGTATCGGGGAACACCATATATTTT.

The chain employs TRBV28 and TRBJ2-5; 8 nucleotides align to TRBD2. From germline, CDR1 is MDHEN and CDR2 SYDVKM. The CDR3 is 16 amino acids. Trimming cost V 7 bases and J 2 bases; bases outside gene matches: 12. The CDR3 sequence is CASNSPLAGGQETQYF. CDR3 DNA: TGTGCCAGCAACTCTCCGTTGGCGGGGGGTCAAGAGACCCAGTACTTC.

The chain couples TRBV5-1 to TRBJ2-5; D is uncertain. Between the trimmed V and J ends, which lost 0 bases and 0 bases, there was a span of 9 bases. CDR1 is SGHRS and CDR2 is YFSETQ in the germline V gene. The CDR3 is made up of 15 amino acids. CDR3 region: CASSLEARYQETQYF. The CDR3 DNA reads as TGCGCCAGCAGCTTGGAGGCCAGGTACCAAGAGACCCAGTACTTC.

As to this clone: The identical CDR3 is also encoded by other nucleotide sequences in the sample. The V gene is TRBV6-1, the J gene TRBJ1-2; D gene ambiguous. Germline CDR1 is MNHNS and CDR2 is SASEGT. V was clipped by 1 base and J by 5 bases, with 8 bases between them. This CDR3 is built from 13 residues. The chain's CDR3 is CASSEGRNYGYTF. In nucleotides, the CDR3 is TGTGCCAGCAGTGAAGGACGGAATTATGGCTACACCTTC.

The chain combines TRBV10-3 with TRBJ2-5, with 7 bases matching TRBD2. J lost 5 bases, V lost 10 bases, and 7 bases had no gene match. Germline V gene data show CDR1 as ENHRY and CDR2 as SYGVKD. The CDR3 length is 12 residues. CDR3 coding DNA: TGTGCCACTAAGCGGGAAGAGGAGACCCAGTACTTC. Translated: CATKREEETQYF.

This chain uses TRBV7-8 with TRBJ2-1; 10 bases line up with TRBD2. Trimming cost V 4 bases and J 15 bases; bases outside gene matches: 9. The CDR3 consists of 13 residues. In germline, CDR1 is SGHVS, CDR2 FQNEAQ. The DNA of the CDR3 is TGTGCCAGCAGCTCCGGACTAGCGGTACTTCCGTTCTTC. This encodes CASSSGLAVLPFF.